The T cell receptor (beta chain) under discussion was sequenced for a study of cytomegalovirus exposure and HLA in healthy donors. CDR1 is SGHRS and CDR2 is YFSETQ in the germline V gene. V was cut by 4 bases and J by 2 bases, with 14 bases left in between. The CDR3 is made up of 15 amino acids. Points on this clone: Its target is unknown.

General observations from the study: CMV serostatus was the sole immune exposure information available.

Primers included in the PCR were 60 Vbeta and 13 Jbeta primers. Some clones are missing from TCRdb's copy, which holds only in-frame ones; the method was immunoSEQ multiplex PCR. The sample's table shows around 210,000 clones. The sequenced material came from PBMCs. The receptor was derived from a girl aged 2-15 years in good health and CMV-seropositive. The chain has TRBV5-1 and TRBJ2-3, with D tentatively TRBD2 (5 bases). The CDR3 loop reads CASSPLGRVTDTQYF. CDR3 in DNA: TGCGCCAGCAGCCCTCTCGGGCGGGTCACAGATACGCAGTATTTT.